A selection of T cell receptor beta chains follows, all from one sample in a study of shared clonotypes between healthy human individuals. The table came from immunoSEQ multiplex PCR; TCRdb's copy has only in-frame clones and leaves some out. The sample lists 550,000 to 700,000 clones, 60% to 75% occurring once. The sample taken for sequencing was memory CD4+ T cells sorted from blood. The receptors come from a woman in her thirties in good health. The CDR3 runs from the conserved cysteine through the conserved F or W. Fields, in order: clone size, J gene, V gene, D gene, CDR3 DNA, CDR3 protein. A D gene is named only where the DNA matches it firmly. Some rows mark clone size as missing; the rest say once, few, many or name a class of expanded clone.

size: few
J: TRBJ1-4
V: TRBV5-1
D: -
DNA: TGCGCCAGCAGCTTGGATCCGGGATCGGACGAAAAACTGTTTTTT
CDR3: CASSLDPGSDEKLFF

size: few
J: TRBJ2-5
V: TRBV2
D: -
DNA: TGTGCCAGCAGGGGAGACCTGAACCAAGAGACCCAGTACTTC
CDR3: CASRGDLNQETQYF

size: -
J: TRBJ1-2
V: TRBV9
D: -
DNA: TGTGCCAGCAGCGTAGATGACCCCGGAGACTATGGCTACACCTTC
CDR3: CASSVDDPGDYGYTF

size: few
J: TRBJ2-2
V: TRBV2
D: -
DNA: TGTGCCAGTAGAGGGACTAGGGGGCGGTATACCGGGGAGCTGTTTTTT
CDR3: CASRGTRGRYTGELFF

size: -
J: TRBJ2-7
V: TRBV29-1
D: TRBD1
DNA: TGCAGCGTCTGGGGGACAGGGGAGTCCTACGAGCAGTACTTC
CDR3: CSVWGTGESYEQYF

size: -
J: TRBJ2-1
V: TRBV10-3
D: TRBD1
DNA: TGTGCCATCAGTGAGATAACAGGGGGCGCGGAGCAGTTCTTC
CDR3: CAISEITGGAEQFF

size: -
J: TRBJ2-7
V: TRBV27
D: TRBD1
DNA: TGTGCCAGCAGATCCAGGGGGTACGAGCAGTACTTC
CDR3: CASRSRGYEQYF

size: few
J: TRBJ2-2
V: TRBV4-1
D: TRBD2
DNA: TGCGCCAGCAGCCATCCCCTCGGACTAGCGGGGTACACCGGGGAGCTGTTTTTT
CDR3: CASSHPLGLAGYTGELFF

size: -
J: TRBJ1-2
V: TRBV19
D: -
DNA: TGTGCCAGTAGTATCAACCCAAGCTATGGCTACACCTTC
CDR3: CASSINPSYGYTF

size: -
J: TRBJ2-7
V: TRBV10-3
D: TRBD2
DNA: TGTGCCATCAGTGAAAGACTAGCGGGAGACGAGCAGTACTTC
CDR3: CAISERLAGDEQYF

size: once
J: TRBJ1-5
V: TRBV27
D: -
DNA: TGTGCCAGCAGACCGGGGGAGGGCTGGGGTCAGCCCCAGCATTTT
CDR3: CASRPGEGWGQPQHF

size: -
J: TRBJ2-2
V: TRBV28
D: TRBD2
DNA: TGTGCCACCATAGCGGGAGGGTGGCGGGAGCTGTTTTTT
CDR3: CATIAGGWRELFF

size: -
J: TRBJ1-1
V: TRBV5-1
D: -
DNA: TGCGCCAGCAGCTGGGTGGGTGGGGACGTCACTGAAGCTTTCTTT
CDR3: CASSWVGGDVTEAFF

size: -
J: TRBJ2-3
V: TRBV5-1
D: -
DNA: TGCGCCAGCAGCGGGGACTCTCAAGATACGCAGTATTTT
CDR3: CASSGDSQDTQYF

size: -
J: TRBJ2-7
V: TRBV6-6
D: -
DNA: TGTGCCAGCACCAAGGGGACCCCGGCGGCCGAGCAGTACTTC
CDR3: CASTKGTPAAEQYF

size: -
J: TRBJ2-1
V: TRBV11-2
D: TRBD2
DNA: TGTGCCAGCAGCTTAGGAAGCGGGAGGGTAGACAATGAGCAGTTCTTC
CDR3: CASSLGSGRVDNEQFF

size: -
J: TRBJ2-1
V: TRBV6-1
D: -
DNA: TGTGCCAGCAGTCTAGTTGCGGAGGCTACTAATGAGCAGTTCTTC
CDR3: CASSLVAEATNEQFF

size: -
J: TRBJ2-1
V: TRBV6-5
D: TRBD2
DNA: TGTGCCAGCAGTTCGGGGACTAGCGGACGCAGGGATGAGCAGTTCTTC
CDR3: CASSSGTSGRRDEQFF

size: -
J: TRBJ2-1
V: TRBV6-1
D: TRBD2
DNA: TGTGCCAGCATAGGACTAGCGGGAGGACTTGAGCAGTTCTTC
CDR3: CASIGLAGGLEQFF

size: -
J: TRBJ2-5
V: TRBV7-9
D: -
DNA: TGTGCCAGCAGTTCACTGGACGGACCCCAAGAGACCCAGTACTTC
CDR3: CASSSLDGPQETQYF